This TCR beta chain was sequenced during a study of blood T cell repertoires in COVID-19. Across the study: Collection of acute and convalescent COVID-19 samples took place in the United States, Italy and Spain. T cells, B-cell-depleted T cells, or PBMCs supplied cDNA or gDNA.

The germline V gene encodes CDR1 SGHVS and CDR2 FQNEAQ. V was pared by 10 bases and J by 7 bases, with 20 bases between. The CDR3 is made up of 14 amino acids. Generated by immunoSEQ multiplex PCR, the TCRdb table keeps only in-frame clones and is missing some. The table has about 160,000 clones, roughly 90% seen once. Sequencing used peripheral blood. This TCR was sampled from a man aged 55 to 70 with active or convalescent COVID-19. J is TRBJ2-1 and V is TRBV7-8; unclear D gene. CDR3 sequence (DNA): TGTGCCATTACCCCGGGTGCACACATAAATGAGCAGTTCTTC. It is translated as CAITPGAHINEQFF.